In this sample, the clone carrying this T cell receptor beta chain turned up a few times. What it recognizes is unknown. RNA was extracted and reverse transcribed into cDNA as the sequencing template. Produced via immunoSEQ multiplex PCR; TCRdb's table is partial and in-frame only. The table has roughly 76,000 clones, approximately 28% seen once. CDR1 is GTSNPN, CDR2 SVGIG, per germline (reference sequence). V shed 6 bases, J shed 4 bases, and the junction held 15 bases outside the gene matches. The CDR3 extends over 16 amino acids. Treatment specified: oral pan-JAK inhibitor, 5-10 mg twice daily. This sample is part of a study of CD8+ T cells in alopecia areata. Study results and limitations: Normal-skin resident alphabeta T cells also appear among scalp sample sequences.

The chain has TRBV30 and TRBJ2-1; 7 bases are shared with TRBD2. The input for sequencing was CD8+ T cells sorted from blood, taken at week 4, from a patient treated with tofacitinib. This receptor was taken from a human donor with alopecia areata. The CDR3 sequence: CACLAGEGPRYNEQFF. The CDR3, as DNA: TGTGCCTGCCTGGCGGGGGAGGGTCCGCGGTACAATGAGCAGTTCTTC.